These T cell receptor beta chains were read from a single sample in a study of lymphopenia after photon versus proton radiotherapy. Clones were sequenced by immunoSEQ multiplex PCR, and TCRdb holds only the in-frame ones, with some missing. The sample consists of about 24,000 clones, approximately 80% of them appearing once. The specimen was peripheral blood, collected from a patient treated with photon-based radiotherapy. The source is a man in his forties with gastric cancer. The CDR3 runs from the conserved cysteine through the conserved F or W.

CDR3 protein	V gene	J gene
CASSMSRTGTNEQYF	TRBV19	TRBJ2-7
CASSLDGKGTGELFF	TRBV5-4	TRBJ2-2
CASRKAGQYTDTQYF	TRBV5-1	TRBJ2-3
CASSPGVGSYEQYF	TRBV18	TRBJ2-7
CASSLVYRGNEKLFF	TRBV7-9	TRBJ1-4
CASSQDWTGTFSPLHF	TRBV4-1	TRBJ1-6
CATSSGLAGGTGELFF	TRBV15	TRBJ2-2
CAISERSRGQVYEQYF	TRBV10-3	TRBJ2-7
CASSAETGASTDTQYF	TRBV2	TRBJ2-3
CASSVAGDTQYF	TRBV9	TRBJ2-3
CASSIQGIDGNQPQHF	TRBV5-4	TRBJ1-5
CASRSSGVGNTIYF	TRBV6-1	TRBJ1-3
CASSDSPRGHSPLHF	TRBV6-4	TRBJ1-6
CASRAEGSYNSPLHF	TRBV2	TRBJ1-6
CASSTISGNTIYF	TRBV5-6	TRBJ1-3
CSVVILTNYGYTF	TRBV29-1	TRBJ1-2
CASSQDGNTIYF	TRBV4-2	TRBJ1-3
CASSGRGTGYSPLHF	TRBV2	TRBJ1-6
CASSRLGQGASGYTF	TRBV7-9	TRBJ1-2
CASSNRGDYQPQHF	TRBV28	TRBJ1-5
CAWSKRERQTNYGYTF	TRBV30	TRBJ1-2
CSVVDRPMGYTF	TRBV29-1	TRBJ1-2